A selection of T cell receptor beta chains follows, all from one sample in a study of STAT5B mutations in CD4+ large granular lymphocyte leukemia. Data came from immunoSEQ multiplex PCR; TCRdb stores just in-frame clones and leaves some out. The repertoire includes some 30,000 clones, approximately 80% of them detected once, and 4.4% sits in the top ten. Sequenced material: CD4+ T cells from blood buffy coats. These receptors were obtained from a human donor in good health. The CDR3 runs from the conserved cysteine through the conserved F or W. The order of the fields is D gene, V gene, clone size, J gene, CDR3 protein, CDR3 DNA. D genes are given only for firm matches. The size of a clone is reported for some rows only, either as once, few or many, or as a class for expanded clones.

d_call: .
v_call: TRBV11-3
clone_size: few
j_call: TRBJ1-1
cdr3_aa: CASSLRNTEAFF
cdr3_nt: TGTGCCAGCAGCTTACGGAACACTGAAGCTTTCTTT

d_call: .
v_call: TRBV5-8
clone_size: .
j_call: TRBJ2-2
cdr3_aa: CASSLRTGSSTGELFF
cdr3_nt: TGTGCCAGCAGCTTGCGTACAGGGTCGAGCACCGGGGAGCTGTTTTTT

d_call: .
v_call: TRBV28
clone_size: once
j_call: TRBJ1-2
cdr3_aa: CASYEQAQLNYGYTF
cdr3_nt: TGTGCCAGCTATGAACAGGCCCAACTCAACTATGGCTACACCTTC

d_call: .
v_call: TRBV28
clone_size: .
j_call: TRBJ1-1
cdr3_aa: CASSSPRGVRTEAFF
cdr3_nt: TGTGCCAGCAGTTCCCCCCGGGGGGTACGGACTGAAGCTTTCTTT

d_call: .
v_call: TRBV19
clone_size: .
j_call: TRBJ1-1
cdr3_aa: CASSIEGSGQGEAFF
cdr3_nt: TGTGCCAGTAGTATCGAAGGATCTGGGCAGGGGGAAGCTTTCTTT

d_call: .
v_call: TRBV6-5
clone_size: .
j_call: TRBJ2-7
cdr3_aa: CASSPAGPYEQYF
cdr3_nt: TGTGCCAGCAGTCCAGCAGGGCCTTACGAGCAGTACTTC

d_call: .
v_call: TRBV4-1
clone_size: .
j_call: TRBJ1-3
cdr3_aa: CASSQAGVAGNTIYF
cdr3_nt: TGCGCCAGCAGCCAGGCAGGGGTAGCCGGAAACACCATATATTTT

d_call: .
v_call: TRBV27
clone_size: .
j_call: TRBJ2-1
cdr3_aa: CASSSRRSGPWNEQFF
cdr3_nt: TGTGCCAGCAGTTCCCGGAGGAGCGGGCCATGGAATGAGCAGTTCTTC

d_call: .
v_call: TRBV29-1
clone_size: .
j_call: TRBJ1-2
cdr3_aa: CSVRTQEGYGYTF
cdr3_nt: TGCAGCGTTCGGACACAGGAGGGATATGGCTACACCTTC

d_call: .
v_call: TRBV5-1
clone_size: .
j_call: TRBJ2-5
cdr3_aa: CASSFPGEETQYF
cdr3_nt: TGCGCCAGCAGCTTCCCAGGGGAAGAGACCCAGTACTTC

d_call: TRBD2
v_call: TRBV4-3
clone_size: .
j_call: TRBJ2-2
cdr3_aa: CASSQGGLANTGELFF
cdr3_nt: TGCGCCAGCAGCCAAGGCGGACTAGCGAACACCGGGGAGCTGTTTTTT

d_call: .
v_call: TRBV18
clone_size: .
j_call: TRBJ2-5
cdr3_aa: CASSPPLRQETQYF
cdr3_nt: TGTGCCAGCTCACCACCGCTTAGACAAGAGACCCAGTACTTC

d_call: .
v_call: TRBV4-3
clone_size: .
j_call: TRBJ2-1
cdr3_aa: CASSQDYYAGINEQFF
cdr3_nt: TGCGCCAGCAGCCAAGATTATTACGCAGGCATCAATGAGCAGTTCTTC

d_call: .
v_call: TRBV18
clone_size: .
j_call: TRBJ2-7
cdr3_aa: CASSPTDAYEQYF
cdr3_nt: TGTGCCAGCTCACCAACAGACGCCTACGAGCAGTACTTC

d_call: TRBD1
v_call: TRBV11-2
clone_size: .
j_call: TRBJ2-7
cdr3_aa: CASSQPPGTGTYEQYF
cdr3_nt: TGTGCCAGCAGCCAACCCCCCGGGACAGGGACCTACGAGCAGTACTTC

d_call: TRBD2
v_call: TRBV9
clone_size: .
j_call: TRBJ2-2
cdr3_aa: CASNGGESTGELFF
cdr3_nt: TGTGCCAGCAATGGGGGGGAGTCAACCGGGGAGCTGTTTTTT

d_call: .
v_call: TRBV6-5
clone_size: once
j_call: TRBJ2-1
cdr3_aa: CASSYKGSKDEQFF
cdr3_nt: TGTGCCAGCAGTTACAAGGGTTCCAAGGATGAGCAGTTCTTC

d_call: .
v_call: TRBV5-5
clone_size: once
j_call: TRBJ1-5
cdr3_aa: CASRPGLGDQPQHF
cdr3_nt: TGTGCCAGCAGACCGGGACTAGGGGATCAGCCCCAGCATTTT

d_call: TRBD1
v_call: TRBV18
clone_size: .
j_call: TRBJ2-7
cdr3_aa: CASSPETGGAWSYEQYF
cdr3_nt: TGTGCCAGCTCACCGGAGACAGGGGGCGCTTGGTCCTACGAGCAGTACTTC

d_call: TRBD2
v_call: TRBV28
clone_size: .
j_call: TRBJ2-3
cdr3_aa: CATRPPEGTSGNSSTDTQYF
cdr3_nt: TGTGCCACCCGACCCCCAGAAGGGACTAGCGGGAATTCTAGCACAGATACGCAGTATTTT

d_call: .
v_call: TRBV28
clone_size: .
j_call: TRBJ2-7
cdr3_aa: CASSLYSYEQYF
cdr3_nt: TGTGCCAGCAGTTTATACTCCTACGAGCAGTACTTC

d_call: TRBD2
v_call: TRBV7-2
clone_size: .
j_call: TRBJ2-7
cdr3_aa: CASSLLPSGSYEQYF
cdr3_nt: TGTGCCAGCAGCTTATTACCTAGCGGTTCCTACGAGCAGTACTTC

d_call: TRBD1
v_call: TRBV11-2
clone_size: .
j_call: TRBJ2-7
cdr3_aa: CASSSYAGTGSSYEQYF
cdr3_nt: TGTGCCAGCAGCTCCTACGCGGGGACAGGGTCCTCCTACGAGCAGTACTTC

d_call: TRBD2
v_call: TRBV19
clone_size: .
j_call: TRBJ2-3
cdr3_aa: CASSIRLAGGYTDTQYF
cdr3_nt: TGTGCCAGTAGTATCAGGCTAGCGGGAGGGTACACAGATACGCAGTATTTT

d_call: .
v_call: TRBV10-3
clone_size: .
j_call: TRBJ2-5
cdr3_aa: CAISESGGKETQYF
cdr3_nt: TGTGCCATCAGTGAGTCTGGCGGAAAAGAGACCCAGTACTTC

d_call: TRBD2
v_call: TRBV27
clone_size: .
j_call: TRBJ2-2
cdr3_aa: CASRLAGRLNTGELFF
cdr3_nt: TGTGCCAGCAGATTAGCGGGAAGATTGAACACCGGGGAGCTGTTTTTT

d_call: TRBD1
v_call: TRBV10-3
clone_size: .
j_call: TRBJ2-5
cdr3_aa: CAIRKGQNQETQYF
cdr3_nt: TGTGCCATCAGGAAGGGACAGAACCAAGAGACCCAGTACTTC

d_call: TRBD1
v_call: TRBV29-1
clone_size: .
j_call: TRBJ1-6
cdr3_aa: CSVEDPGTGGCSPLHF
cdr3_nt: TGCAGCGTTGAAGATCCCGGGACAGGGGGCTGTTCACCCCTCCACTTT

d_call: TRBD2
v_call: TRBV7-9
clone_size: few
j_call: TRBJ2-7
cdr3_aa: CASSLTLAGEGEQYF
cdr3_nt: TGTGCCAGCAGCCTTACCCTAGCGGGAGAGGGCGAGCAGTACTTC

d_call: .
v_call: TRBV5-4
clone_size: .
j_call: TRBJ2-5
cdr3_aa: CASSLGVGGETQYF
cdr3_nt: TGTGCCAGCAGCTTGGGGGTGGGTGGCGAGACCCAGTACTTC

d_call: TRBD2
v_call: TRBV11-2
clone_size: .
j_call: TRBJ2-1
cdr3_aa: CASSLSGSVSNEQFF
cdr3_nt: TGTGCCAGCAGCTTGAGCGGGAGTGTGTCCAATGAGCAGTTCTTC

d_call: .
v_call: TRBV19
clone_size: .
j_call: TRBJ2-6
cdr3_aa: CASREQGSGANVLTF
cdr3_nt: TGTGCCAGTAGGGAACAGGGCTCCGGGGCCAACGTCCTGACTTTC

d_call: .
v_call: TRBV27
clone_size: .
j_call: TRBJ2-2
cdr3_aa: CASSLKGPINTGELFF
cdr3_nt: TGTGCCAGCAGTTTAAAAGGACCGATTAACACCGGGGAGCTGTTTTTT

d_call: .
v_call: TRBV14
clone_size: .
j_call: TRBJ2-3
cdr3_aa: CASSPLTGTDTQYF
cdr3_nt: TGTGCCAGCAGCCCATTGACAGGCACAGATACGCAGTATTTT

d_call: .
v_call: TRBV5-1
clone_size: .
j_call: TRBJ1-5
cdr3_aa: CASWDTSDYSNQPQHF
cdr3_nt: TGCGCCAGCTGGGACACCTCAGACTATAGCAATCAGCCCCAGCATTTT

d_call: TRBD1
v_call: TRBV9
clone_size: .
j_call: TRBJ2-1
cdr3_aa: CASSVTARDRVHWGNNEQFF
cdr3_nt: TGTGCCAGCAGCGTAACGGCCCGGGACAGGGTCCATTGGGGTAACAATGAGCAGTTCTTC

d_call: TRBD1
v_call: TRBV27
clone_size: .
j_call: TRBJ1-5
cdr3_aa: CASNPTDRASNQPQHF
cdr3_nt: TGTGCCAGCAACCCTACGGACAGGGCGAGCAATCAGCCCCAGCATTTT